A single sample is the source of the 8 T cell receptor beta chains below, sequenced in a study of metastatic and nonmetastatic thyroid tumors. TCRdb recomputed clones from the PCR reads via MiXCR. The sample yields roughly 12,000 clones, 38% seen once. Prior to thyroid surgery, none of the patients had received any treatment. The sequenced sample was tumor tissue. The receptors were sampled from a female donor with papillary thyroid cancer or a benign thyroid nodule (not recorded which). Some clones in this sample may be carry-over from other donors' samples.

The rearrangement joins TRBV2 to TRBJ2-2; 11 nucleotides match TRBD1. CDR3 size: 19 residues. Trimming cost V 4 bases and J 2 bases; bases outside gene matches: 12. The germline V gene has CDR1 SNHLY and CDR2 FYNNEI. The CDR3 DNA follows: TGTGCCAGCAGTGGGACAGGGGGCATCAGCGGGATAAACACCGGGGAGCTGTTTTTT. Its protein is CASSGTGGISGINTGELFF.

This clone has a handful of counts. This chain links TRBV6-2 or TRBV6-3 with TRBJ2-1, with D tentatively TRBD1 or TRBD2 (5 bases each). Trimming took off 0 bases at V and 9 bases at J, with 9 bases between the two ends. The CDR3 runs 13 residues. Germline V lookup: CDR1 MNHEY, CDR2 SVGEGT. CDR3 bases: TGTGCCAGCAGTTACTCAGGGGAGAGTGAGCAGTTCTTC. Translating it yields CASSYSGESEQFF.

The V call is TRBV27, the J call TRBJ2-7; D is perhaps TRBD2 (6 bases). CDR3 length equals 13 residues. Germline V CDR1 and CDR2: MNHEY, SMNVEV (reference sequence). V shed 8 bases and J shed 3 bases, with 14 bases lying between them. CDR3 DNA sequence: TGTGCCAGCTATGGTTGGGGGGACTACGAGCAGTACTTC. This sequence encodes CASYGWGDYEQYF.

The V call is TRBV12-3 or TRBV12-4, the J call TRBJ2-2; TRBD2 agrees at 11 bases. J was trimmed by 6 bases and V by 6 bases; bases with no gene match: 3. There are 14 residues in the CDR3. CDR3 in amino acids: CASRILAGAGELFF. The CDR3 DNA follows: TGTGCCAGCAGGATACTAGCGGGAGCCGGGGAGCTGTTTTTT.

This CDR3 reads CASSPPDPYSNQPQHF. CDR3 nucleotides: TGTGCCAGCAGCCCCCCGGACCCATATAGCAATCAGCCCCAGCATTTT. The V call is TRBV28, the J call TRBJ1-5; D ambiguous. This CDR3 has 16 residues. V dropped 6 bases and J dropped 0 bases, with 15 bases sitting between them. CDR1 MDHEN and CDR2 SYDVKM come from the germline V gene. The full variable domain, rest sourced from reference TRBV28 and TRBJ1-5, is DVKVTQSSRYLVKRTGEKVFLECVQDMDHENMFWYRQDPGLGLRLIYFSYDVKMKEKGDIPEGYSVSREKKERFSLILESASTNQTSMYLCASSPPDPYSNQPQHFGDGTRLSIL.

This clone was counted between two and nine times. This chain connects TRBV24-1 to TRBJ2-2; 8 nucleotides agree with TRBD1. Germline V lookup: CDR1 KGHDR, CDR2 SFDVKD. J gave up 3 bases and V 2 bases, and 1 base lay outside the gene matches. The CDR3 extends over 15 amino acids. In DNA, the CDR3 is TGTGCCACCAGTGATTCGGGACAGGACACCGGGGAGCTGTTTTTT. This gives the protein CATSDSGQDTGELFF.

Only a few counts were recorded for this clone. V usage is TRBV6-1 and J usage is TRBJ2-1; no firm D call. Germline V lookup: CDR1 MNHNS, CDR2 SASEGT. Trimming left V 8 bases short and J 4 bases short, with 9 bases between. The CDR3 has 12 amino acids. In nucleotides, the CDR3 is TGTGCCAGCTTCTCTAGGTACAATGAGCAGTTCTTC. Amino acid sequence: CASFSRYNEQFF.

The chain has TRBV19 and TRBJ2-1; D gene ambiguous. CDR1 is LNHDA and CDR2 is SQIVND in the germline V gene (reference sequence). CDR3 size: 15 residues. The V end was cut by 4 bases, the J end by 3 bases, with 13 bases between. DNA of the CDR3: TGTGCCAGTAGTAAAGAAGCGTCCCTCTACAATGAGCAGTTCTTC. Residues: CASSKEASLYNEQFF.